In its sample, the clone carrying this TCR beta chain was seen a few times. Its matching antigen is unknown. This entry is derived from a study of T-cell memory formation after mild COVID-19. The wider study: Among the donors, TCR clusters were largely specific to each donor.

TCRalpha and TCRbeta libraries used 5'RACE with constant-segment primers and UMIs. TCRdb re-called the 5' RACE reads with MiXCR, one entry per CDR3 protein. The sample carries about 88,000 distinct CDR3 sequences, around 25% recorded once. Regarding the study as a whole: In pre-infection memory, a portion of responding clones appeared, which suggested that cross-reactive memory joined.

This clonotype was sampled from a man aged 18 to 29 who had mild COVID-19 (a few samples of this study predate the infection). Cell type and time point are not known. Sequenced: PBMCs or a T cell subset sorted from them (not recorded which).

The CDR3 here is CASSLVATSSGNTIYF. The DNA of the CDR3 is TGTGCCAGCAGCTTAGTGGCCACCAGCTCTGGAAACACCATATATTTT. The V gene is TRBV7-9, the J gene TRBJ1-3; D call uncertain. The germline CDR1 and CDR2 sequences are SEHNR and FQNEAQ (reference sequence). Trimming removed 1 base at V and 0 bases at J, with 10 bases between. The CDR3 loop spans 16 amino acids.